This T cell receptor beta chain was identified during a study of CD8 T cells in ankylosing spondylitis. This clonotype showed up just a few times. Its antigen is unknown. Library preparation for TCR beta used quantitative 5'-RACE with molecular barcodes. Each CDR3 protein is one row after TCRdb ran MiXCR on the 5' RACE reads. The sample consists of around 150,000 distinct CDR3 sequences, 15% to 20% of them appearing once. Study-level results: Matched ankylosing spondylitis synovial fluid reportedly contained a significantly enriched population of disease-linked clones.

The CDR3 has 13 amino acids. With 1 base removed from V and 5 bases from J, the gap between germline ends came to 7 bases. The V gene's germline CDR1 is KGHSH and CDR2 LQKENI. The sample was blood, either unsorted or a sorted T cell fraction (not recorded which). V and J are TRBV18 and TRBJ2-3; D ambiguous. The sequence was collected from a male donor with ankylosing spondylitis or in good health (not recorded which). The CDR3 loop is CASSPLFGDTQYF. CDR3 coding DNA: TGTGCCAGCTCACCACTTTTTGGAGATACGCAGTATTTT.